This TCR beta chain was captured in a study of blood T cell repertoires in COVID-19 (dated by TCRdb to the early 2020s). Study-level background: The collaborator samples originated in the United States, Italy and Spain and spanned the acute and convalescent phases of COVID-19. The material from the prospective study consisted of cDNA or gDNA derived from T cells, B-cell-depleted T cells, or PBMCs. The dataset comprised deeply sampled blood TCRbeta repertoires from subjects exposed to, actively infected with, or recovered from COVID-19. Sample metadata almost always included a de-identified subject ID, COVID-19 status, age in years and sex. The samples were drawn from the first 160 participants of the ongoing ImmuneRACE study and from 1,254 subjects provided by 6 global collaborators. Where HLA class I and class II types were available, the types were taken from metadata supplied by the sample provider, not from assay-based typing. A freely available public database, intended as a resource for researchers studying the immune response to SARS-CoV-2, is where the repertoires were released. The paper as a whole reports these results and caveats: How much clinical and demographic metadata was included differed by source and by participant, and the metadata was provided uncurated.

Collaborating institutions collected whole blood in K2EDTA tubes following their own protocols. For TCRbeta analysis, collaborators shipped samples in one of three forms: frozen whole blood, isolated PBMCs, or DNA extracted from either of those sample types. A remark on this clone: The specificity of this receptor is unknown. Base qualities are not recorded, but no much larger clone differs from it by a single base.

The immunoSEQ Assay, a bias-controlled multiplex PCR, was used to amplify TCRbeta CDR3 regions from genomic DNA. As for how the authors treated the data: The number of nucleated cells in each sample was estimated by amplification of reference gene primers within the assay. Sequence reads were collapsed and filtered to measure the absolute abundance of every unique TCRbeta CDR3 rearrangement. For each sample, productive Simpson clonality was calculated as the square root of Simpson's diversity index across productive rearrangements. Drawn from immuneACCESS, this table holds only the in-frame rearrangements with V and J called that TCRdb kept. Clones are partly lost; checked studies trace under half to an unresolved V gene and leave the rest unexplained. V, J and clone size are taken as reported in that table, and D and trimming were inferred from the DNA itself. The sample has 150,000 or so clones on record, less than 80% of them singletons. The ten largest account for over 4% of the sample.

V loses 10 bases, J loses 5 bases, and the germline ends lie 14 bases apart. According to the germline V gene, CDR1 reads MDHEN and CDR2 reads SYDVKM. Its CDR3 holds 12 amino acids, cysteine through phenylalanine. Only CDR3 DNA is held: 36 bases, read in frame from base 1. Rearrangement joined TRBV28 to TRBJ1-2; TRBD1 is possibly the D segment (6 matching bases). Sequences were obtained from peripheral blood. The sequence was obtained from an elderly woman with active or convalescent COVID-19. The nucleotide sequence is given as TGTGCCACCGAACAGGGCGATTATGGCTACACCTTC. It specifies CATEQGDYGYTF.